A single sample is the source of the 24 T cell receptor beta chains below, sequenced in a study of Graves' ophthalmopathy and Graves' hyperthyroidism. RNA served as the template for amplifying TCR beta CDR3 regions. First-round RT-PCR relied on HTBI primers, and a second-round multiplex PCR came next. TCRdb independently ran MiXCR on the multiplex PCR reads; one entry per CDR3 protein. The sample lists under 800,000 distinct CDR3 sequences, about 24% occurring once. The sequencing input was peripheral blood. Receptors originate from a woman between 18 and 29 years old with stable Graves' hyperthyroidism. Some clones in this sample may be carry-over from other donors' samples.

With regard to this clonotype: A much larger clone sits a single nucleotide away, making a read error possible. The chain employs TRBV12-3 or TRBV12-4 and TRBJ2-2; D may match TRBD1 or TRBD2 (5 bases each). This CDR3 comprises 15 residues. Written as DNA, the CDR3 is TGTGCCAGCAGTTTTGGCAGGGAGAACACCGGGGAGCTGTGTTTT. Its translation is CASSFGRENTGELCF.

This clonotype was observed at least ten times. V and J are TRBV7-2 and TRBJ1-2, with no clear D. The V end was cut by 1 base, the J end by 10 bases, with 10 bases between. The CDR3 has 12 amino acids. Looked up from germline, CDR1 is SGHTA and CDR2 is FQGNSA. The CDR3 spells CASSLGTPYYTF. The CDR3 DNA sequence: TGTGCCAGCAGCTTAGGAACGCCGTACTACACCTTC.

This clonotype was detected ten times or more. This chain joins TRBV25-1 and TRBJ2-7; D gene unclear. The CDR3 spans 12 residues. V was clipped by 2 bases and J by 3 bases, with 5 bases between them. The germline V gene encodes CDR1 MGHDK and CDR2 SYGVNS. The CDR3 region is CASSEQNYEQYF. CDR3 nucleotides: TGTGCCAGCAGTGAACAGAACTACGAGCAGTACTTC.

There are many counts of this clonotype. The rearrangement joins TRBV28 to TRBJ1-3; no definite D call. The CDR3 is 15 residues long. Germline V gene data show CDR1 as MDHEN and CDR2 as SYDVKM. The V gene lost 1 base and the J gene lost 0 bases, with 7 bases spanning the gap. CDR3 in amino acids: CASSLSQFSGNTIYF. The CDR3 DNA reads TGTGCCAGCAGTTTATCTCAGTTCTCTGGAAACACCATATATTTT.

The V gene is TRBV6-4, the J gene TRBJ1-3; 9 nucleotides agree with TRBD1. CDR1 is MRHNA, CDR2 SNTAGT, per germline. Trimming removed 10 bases from V and 4 bases from J; junction bases left unmatched: 5. The CDR3 has 13 residues. The DNA of the CDR3 is TGTGCCACCTCGGGACAGGGAGGAAACACCATATATTTT. This codes for CATSGQGGNTIYF.

The sample holds many counts of this clonotype. The V gene is TRBV20-1, the J gene TRBJ2-7; the match to TRBD1 covers 8 bases. Germline V gives CDR1 DFQATT, CDR2 SNEGSKA (reference sequence). J was trimmed by 6 bases and V by 0 bases; bases with no gene match: 7. The CDR3 contains 14 residues. Written as DNA, the CDR3 is TGCAGTGCTAGAGATCTCAGGGGGCTGTCCGAGCAGTACTTC. Translating it yields CSARDLRGLSEQYF.

This clonotype was counted many times. The gene calls are TRBV7-3 and TRBJ1-6, with D perhaps TRBD1 (5 bases). CDR3 length: 14 residues. The V and J ends lost 2 bases and 7 bases respectively, with 9 bases between them. Per the germline V gene, CDR1 is SGHTA and CDR2 is FQGTGA. CDR3: CASSLLGHNSPLHF. The CDR3 region has the DNA TGTGCCAGCAGCTTACTAGGACACAATTCACCCCTCCACTTT.

This clonotype was detected only a few times. This chain links TRBV30 with TRBJ1-1; D is perhaps TRBD1 (5 bases). Germline CDR1 reads GTSNPN; CDR2 reads SVGIG (reference sequence). V was clipped by 5 bases and J by 0 bases, with 10 bases between them. The length of the CDR3 is 13 residues. The CDR3 protein is CAWETEMNTEAFF. In DNA form, the CDR3 reads TGTGCCTGGGAGACAGAGATGAACACTGAAGCTTTCTTT.

The chain combines TRBV11-1 with TRBJ1-2; maybe TRBD1 (5 bases). V lost 0 bases and J 3 bases, leaving 20 bases between the germline ends. The V gene's germline CDR1 is SGHAT and CDR2 FQDESV (reference sequence). The length of the CDR3 is 18 residues. CDR3 protein: CASSLARRAWQGHYGYTF. The CDR3 region has the DNA TGTGCCAGCAGCTTAGCGCGGCGGGCCTGGCAGGGCCACTATGGCTACACCTTC.

The genes are TRBV2 and TRBJ2-7; 7 bases are shared with TRBD1. In germline, CDR1 is SNHLY, CDR2 FYNNEI. The J segment lost 4 bases and the V segment lost 6 bases, leaving 6 bases of the junction unmatched. There are 13 residues in the CDR3. The CDR3 DNA reads as TGTGCCAGCAGAATACAGGGGTGGTACGAGCAGTACTTC. Translated: CASRIQGWYEQYF.

This clonotype has at least ten counts. This chain uses TRBV5-1 with TRBJ2-7; the D gene could be TRBD1 or TRBD2 (5 bases each). This CDR3 is 15 amino acids long. Germline lookup yields CDR1 SGHRS and CDR2 YFSETQ. V gave up 8 bases and J gave up 3 bases, with 21 bases separating them. The CDR3 loop reads CASRPGLGTHYEQYF. DNA of the CDR3: TGCGCCAGTCGCCCCGGGTTGGGGACCCACTACGAGCAGTACTTC.

This clonotype was picked up a small number of times. J is TRBJ1-1 and V is TRBV30; 7 nucleotides align to TRBD1. The V segment lost 5 bases and the J segment 2 bases; nucleotides outside the gene matches: 5. Germline CDR1 GTSNPN, CDR2 SVGIG (reference sequence). The CDR3 has 13 amino acids. CDR3 loop: CAWRDRSNTEAFF. The CDR3 DNA is TGTGCCTGGCGGGACAGAAGTAACACTGAAGCTTTCTTT.

This clonotype was observed many times. A read error may account for a junction end that differs from germline. CDR3 residues: CASSFRQGANPEAFF. The CDR3 DNA is TGCGCCAGCAGCTTCCGACAGGGGGCGAACCCTGAAGCTTTCTTT. This chain links TRBV4-1 with TRBJ1-1, with 10 bases fitting TRBD1. CDR3 length: 15 residues. Per germline, CDR1 MGHRA and CDR2 YSYEKL.

This clonotype was recorded many times. The genes are TRBV15 and TRBJ1-1; possible D gene TRBD1, 5 bases. The V gene's germline CDR1 is LNHNV and CDR2 YYDKDF (reference sequence). This CDR3 region has 15 residues. The ends were cut back, 1 base at V and 4 bases at J, with 13 bases in the middle. Written as DNA, the CDR3 is TGTGCCACCAGCAGAGCCACAATTGGGGGCACTGAAGCTTTCTTT. This codes for CATSRATIGGTEAFF.

This clonotype has a count of ten or more. The genes are TRBV11-2 and TRBJ1-5, with D unclear. The CDR3 runs to 13 residues. Germline values: CDR1 SGHAT, CDR2 FQNNGV. Between the trimmed V and J ends, which lost 1 base and 7 bases, there was a span of 8 bases. The CDR3 is CASSLVGQQPQHF. CDR3 nucleotides: TGTGCCAGCAGCTTAGTGGGTCAGCAGCCCCAGCATTTT. The whole variable domain, remainder taken from reference TRBV11-2 and TRBJ1-5, is EAGVAQSPRYKIIEKRQSVAFWCNPISGHATLYWYQQILGQGPKLLIQFQNNGVVDDSQLPKDRFSAERLKGVDSTLKIQPAKLEDSAVYLCASSLVGQQPQHFGDGTRLSIL.

This clonotype was seen at least ten times. The rearrangement links TRBV12-3 or TRBV12-4 to TRBJ2-7; D not certain. The CDR3 contains 10 residues. V shed 8 bases and J shed 3 bases, with 5 bases lying between them. In DNA form, the CDR3 reads TGTGCCAGCGGGGACTACGAGCAGTACTTC. Encoded protein: CASGDYEQYF.

The genes are TRBV6-5 and TRBJ1-2; 8 bases align to TRBD1. CDR3 length equals 16 residues. Germline-derived CDR1 and CDR2 are MNHEY and SVGAGI. V gave up 3 bases and J gave up 1 base; unmatched junction bases: 7. The CDR3 here is CASSYAGDRNNYGYTF. The CDR3 region has the DNA TGTGCCAGCAGTTATGCCGGGGACAGGAATAACTATGGCTACACCTTC.

This clonotype was counted ten times or more. The V and J genes are TRBV20-1 and TRBJ2-7; 11 bases fit TRBD1. From germline, CDR1 is DFQATT and CDR2 SNEGSKA (reference sequence). The CDR3 runs to 12 residues. V dropped 6 bases and J dropped 8; count of bases not matched to a gene: 6. Here the CDR3 reads CSAVDRGLQQYF. CDR3 in DNA: TGCAGTGCGGTGGACAGGGGGCTACAGCAGTACTTC.

This clonotype has ten or more counts. V is TRBV5-1 and J is TRBJ1-1, with 10 nucleotides matching TRBD1. Germline CDR1 is SGHRS and CDR2 is YFSETQ. CDR3 length: 15 amino acids. Trimming at V came to 2 bases and at J to 5 bases, leaving 6 bases not matched to a gene. In nucleotides, the CDR3 is TGCGCCAGCAGCTTAAGGACAGGGGGGATGACTGAAGCTTTCTTT. It is translated as CASSLRTGGMTEAFF.

This clonotype has a count of ten or more. The CDR3 sequence: CSAPLLGEEDGEAFF. For the CDR3, the DNA is TGCAGTGCTCCACTTTTAGGCGAGGAGGATGGTGAAGCTTTCTTT. The rearrangement uses TRBV20-1 and TRBJ1-1; D gene ambiguous. The germline V gene has CDR1 DFQATT and CDR2 SNEGSKA (reference sequence). V was cut by 5 bases and J by 7 bases, with 23 bases left in between. The CDR3 is 15 residues long.

There are many counts of this clonotype. V and J are TRBV19 and TRBJ1-1; D gene unclear. Looked up from germline, CDR1 is LNHDA and CDR2 is SQIVND (reference sequence). CDR3 length: 16 residues. Between the trimmed V and J ends, which lost 0 bases and 1 base, there was a span of 12 bases. The DNA for the CDR3 is TGTGCCAGTAGTATAGAGGTGGTCAGACCGAACACTGAAGCTTTCTTT. Its protein product is CASSIEVVRPNTEAFF.

The chain uses TRBV28 and TRBJ2-7; 8 nucleotides align to TRBD1. After removal of 5 bases from V and 6 bases from J, the junction contained 12 bases not matched to a gene. Germline lookup yields CDR1 MDHEN and CDR2 SYDVKM. The CDR3 sequence is 15 residues long. CDR3 sequence: CASSHQRGQAVEQYF. The CDR3 DNA is TGTGCCAGCAGTCACCAACGGGGACAGGCTGTCGAGCAGTACTTC.

A few counts support this clonotype. The gene calls are TRBV30 and TRBJ2-5, with a weak D call TRBD2 (6 bases). The germline V gene has CDR1 GTSNPN and CDR2 SVGIG (reference sequence). With 4 bases removed from V and 4 bases from J, the gap between germline ends came to 13 bases. This CDR3 comprises 13 residues. CDR3 bases: TGTGCCTGGAAACTAGCCTCAGCAGAGACCCAGTACTTC. Protein product: CAWKLASAETQYF.

This chain joins TRBV5-1 and TRBJ2-3; 11 bases fit TRBD2. Germline values: CDR1 SGHRS, CDR2 YFSETQ. The length of the CDR3 is 15 residues. V gave up 7 bases and J gave up 4 bases; unmatched junction bases: 8. The CDR3 DNA reads as TGCGCCAGCTATCGACTAGCGGGGACCTCAGATACGCAGTATTTT. Translation: CASYRLAGTSDTQYF.